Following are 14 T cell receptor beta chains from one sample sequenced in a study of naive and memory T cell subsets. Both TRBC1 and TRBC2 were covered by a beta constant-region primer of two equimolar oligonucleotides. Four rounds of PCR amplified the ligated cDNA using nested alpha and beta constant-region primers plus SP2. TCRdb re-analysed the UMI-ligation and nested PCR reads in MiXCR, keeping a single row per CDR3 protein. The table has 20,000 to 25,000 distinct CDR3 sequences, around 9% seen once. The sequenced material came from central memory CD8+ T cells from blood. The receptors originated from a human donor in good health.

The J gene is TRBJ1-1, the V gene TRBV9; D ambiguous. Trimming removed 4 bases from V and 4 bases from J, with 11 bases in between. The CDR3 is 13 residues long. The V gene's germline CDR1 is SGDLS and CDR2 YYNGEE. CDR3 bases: TGTGCCAGCAGCCTCCGTGTCGGCACTGAAGCTTTCTTT. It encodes CASSLRVGTEAFF.

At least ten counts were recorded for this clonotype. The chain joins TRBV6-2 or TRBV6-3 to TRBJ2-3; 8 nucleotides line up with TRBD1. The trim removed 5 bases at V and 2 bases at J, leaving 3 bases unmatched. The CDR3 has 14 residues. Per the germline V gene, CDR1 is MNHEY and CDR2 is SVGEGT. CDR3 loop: CASSTGGDTDTQYF. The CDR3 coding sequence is TGTGCCAGCAGTACAGGGGGTGACACAGATACGCAGTATTTT.

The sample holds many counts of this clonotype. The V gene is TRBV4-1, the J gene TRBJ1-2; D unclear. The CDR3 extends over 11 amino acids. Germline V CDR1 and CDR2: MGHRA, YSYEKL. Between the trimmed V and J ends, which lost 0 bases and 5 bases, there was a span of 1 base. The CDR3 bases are TGCGCCAGCAGCCAAGATTATGGCTACACCTTC. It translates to CASSQDYGYTF.

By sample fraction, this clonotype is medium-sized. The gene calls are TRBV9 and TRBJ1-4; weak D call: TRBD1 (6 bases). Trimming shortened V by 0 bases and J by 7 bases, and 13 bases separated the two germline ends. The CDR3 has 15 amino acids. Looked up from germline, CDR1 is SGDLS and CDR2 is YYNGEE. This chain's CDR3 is CASSVGGGGIEKLFF. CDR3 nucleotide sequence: TGTGCCAGCAGCGTAGGAGGGGGAGGAATTGAAAAACTGTTTTTT.

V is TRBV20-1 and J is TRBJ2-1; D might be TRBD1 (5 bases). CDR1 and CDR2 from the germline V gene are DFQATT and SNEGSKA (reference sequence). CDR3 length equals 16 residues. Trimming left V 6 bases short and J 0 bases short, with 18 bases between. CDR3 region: CSANGAAETSYNEQFF. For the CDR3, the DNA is TGCAGTGCCAATGGGGCGGCGGAGACCTCCTACAATGAGCAGTTCTTC.

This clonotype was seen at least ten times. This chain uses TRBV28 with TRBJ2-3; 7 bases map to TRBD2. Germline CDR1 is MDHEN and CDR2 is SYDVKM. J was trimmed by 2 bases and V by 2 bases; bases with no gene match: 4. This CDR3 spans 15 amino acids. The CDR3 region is CASSLAGVSTDTQYF. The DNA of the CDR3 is TGTGCCAGCAGTTTAGCGGGAGTTTCCACAGATACGCAGTATTTT.

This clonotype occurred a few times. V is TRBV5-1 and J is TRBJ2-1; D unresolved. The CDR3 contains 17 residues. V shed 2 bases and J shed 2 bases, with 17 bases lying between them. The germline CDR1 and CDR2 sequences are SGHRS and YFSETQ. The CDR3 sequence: CASSFRTVRPTYNEQFF. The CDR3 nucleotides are TGCGCCAGCAGCTTTAGGACCGTCCGTCCTACCTACAATGAGCAGTTCTTC.

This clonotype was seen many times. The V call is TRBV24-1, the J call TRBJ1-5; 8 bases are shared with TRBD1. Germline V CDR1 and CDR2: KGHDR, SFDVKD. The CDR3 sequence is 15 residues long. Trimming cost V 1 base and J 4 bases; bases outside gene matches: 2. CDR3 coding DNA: TGTGCCACCAGTGATTTCCGGACAGGGAATCAGCCCCAGCATTTT. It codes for CATSDFRTGNQPQHF.

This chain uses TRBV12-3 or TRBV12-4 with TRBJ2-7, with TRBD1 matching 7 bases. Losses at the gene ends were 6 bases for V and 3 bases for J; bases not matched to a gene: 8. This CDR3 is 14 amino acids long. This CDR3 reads CASSPFGTDYEQYF. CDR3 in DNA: TGTGCCAGCAGCCCCTTTGGGACAGACTACGAGCAGTACTTC.

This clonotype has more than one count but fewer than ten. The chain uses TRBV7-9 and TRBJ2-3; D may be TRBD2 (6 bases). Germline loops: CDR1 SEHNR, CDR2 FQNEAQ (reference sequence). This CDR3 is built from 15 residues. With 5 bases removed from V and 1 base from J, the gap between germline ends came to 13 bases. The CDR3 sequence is CASSPGTSGTDTQYF. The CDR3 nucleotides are TGTGCCAGCAGCCCCGGGACTTCTGGCACAGATACGCAGTATTTT.

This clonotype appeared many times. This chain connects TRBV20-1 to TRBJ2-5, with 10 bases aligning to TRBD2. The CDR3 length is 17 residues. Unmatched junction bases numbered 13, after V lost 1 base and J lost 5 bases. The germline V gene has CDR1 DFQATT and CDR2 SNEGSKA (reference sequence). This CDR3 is CSARALARTSGTETQYF. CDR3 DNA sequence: TGCAGTGCTAGAGCTCTGGCAAGGACTAGCGGAACGGAGACCCAGTACTTC.

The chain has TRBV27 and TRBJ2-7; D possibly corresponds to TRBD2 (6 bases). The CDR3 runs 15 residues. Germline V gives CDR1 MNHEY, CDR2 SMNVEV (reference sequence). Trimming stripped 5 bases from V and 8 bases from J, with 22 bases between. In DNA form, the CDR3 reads TGTGCCAGCAGTCCCCTTGGGGCAGCGGGCAGGAAGCAGTACTTC. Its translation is CASSPLGAAGRKQYF.

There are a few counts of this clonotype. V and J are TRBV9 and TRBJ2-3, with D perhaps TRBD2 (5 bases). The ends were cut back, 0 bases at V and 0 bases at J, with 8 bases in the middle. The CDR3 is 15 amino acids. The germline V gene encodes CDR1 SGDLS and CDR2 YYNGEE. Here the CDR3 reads CASSVVSVSTDTQYF. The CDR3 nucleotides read TGTGCCAGCAGCGTAGTTAGCGTAAGCACAGATACGCAGTATTTT.

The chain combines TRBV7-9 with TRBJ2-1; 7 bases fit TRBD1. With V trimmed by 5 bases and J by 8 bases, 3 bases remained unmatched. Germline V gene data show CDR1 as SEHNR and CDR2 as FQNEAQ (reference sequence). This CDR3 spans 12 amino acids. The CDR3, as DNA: TGTGCCAGCAGCCCACAGGGGCATGAGCAGTTCTTC. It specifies CASSPQGHEQFF.